The 5 T cell receptor beta chains given below trace back to one sample, sequenced in a study of T cells in Graves' hyperthyroidism and ophthalmopathy. TCR beta CDR3 sequences were amplified from RNA transcripts. Initially, a first-round RT-PCR of the TCR CDR3 employed the HTBI primer set. TCRdb reprocessed the multiplex PCR reads with MiXCR, giving one entry per CDR3 protein. Altogether 250,000 or so distinct CDR3 sequences are present, 14% to 15% being singletons, with the ten largest covering 13%. Sequencing input: blood. The receptors shown here come from a woman between 40 and 55 years old with Graves' hyperthyroidism that later progressed to Graves' ophthalmopathy.

This chain connects TRBV11-2 to TRBJ2-3; TRBD2 agrees at 7 bases. The CDR3 is made up of 14 amino acids. Germline values: CDR1 SGHAT, CDR2 FQNNGV. Unmatched junction bases numbered 5, after V lost 3 bases and J lost 5 bases. The CDR3 loop reads CASSFGGSRDTQYF. The CDR3 DNA is TGTGCCAGCAGCTTCGGGGGGAGTAGAGATACGCAGTATTTT.

This clonotype appeared many times. V gene TRBV18 combines with J gene TRBJ1-4, with D perhaps TRBD1 (5 bases). The CDR3 is 16 residues long. Trimming removed 2 bases from V and 6 bases from J, with 16 bases in between. CDR1 is KGHSH and CDR2 is LQKENI in the germline V gene. Written as DNA, the CDR3 is TGTGCCAGCTCACCATTGGGACGGGGCGTTGATGAAAAACTGTTTTTT. This sequence encodes CASSPLGRGVDEKLFF. Full variable domain (missing parts from reference TRBV18 and TRBJ1-4): NAGVMQNPRHLVRRRGQEARLRCSPMKGHSHVYWYRQLPEEGLKFMVYLQKENIIDESGMPKERFSAEFPKEGPSILRIQQVVRGDSAAYFCASSPLGRGVDEKLFFGSGTQLSVL.

This clonotype was seen many times. V and J are TRBV6-2 or TRBV6-3 and TRBJ2-1; 8 positions agree with TRBD2. CDR3 length equals 15 residues. Germline CDR1 is MNHEY and CDR2 is SVGEGT. The V gene end was trimmed by 6 bases and the J gene end by 8 bases; junction bases not matched to a gene: 12. Here the CDR3 reads CASRQSGSYGDEQFF. The DNA for the CDR3 is TGTGCCAGCAGACAAAGCGGGAGTTATGGAGATGAGCAGTTCTTC.

This clonotype was seen at least ten times. The chain is built from TRBV6-5 and TRBJ2-7; D call uncertain. This CDR3 region has 13 residues. Germline loops: CDR1 MNHEY, CDR2 SVGAGI. Trimming took off 0 bases at V and 9 bases at J, with 12 bases between the two ends. CDR3 sequence reads: CASSYSTASPQYF. In nucleotides, the CDR3 is TGTGCCAGCAGTTACTCGACGGCCTCCCCGCAGTACTTC.

This chain links TRBV28 with TRBJ1-2, with D unresolved. There are 13 residues in the CDR3. CDR1 MDHEN and CDR2 SYDVKM come from the germline V gene. Trimming removed 2 bases from V and 8 bases from J, with 12 bases in between. The CDR3: CASSLPFGGGYTF. In DNA, the CDR3 is TGTGCCAGCAGTTTACCCTTCGGCGGGGGCTACACCTTC.